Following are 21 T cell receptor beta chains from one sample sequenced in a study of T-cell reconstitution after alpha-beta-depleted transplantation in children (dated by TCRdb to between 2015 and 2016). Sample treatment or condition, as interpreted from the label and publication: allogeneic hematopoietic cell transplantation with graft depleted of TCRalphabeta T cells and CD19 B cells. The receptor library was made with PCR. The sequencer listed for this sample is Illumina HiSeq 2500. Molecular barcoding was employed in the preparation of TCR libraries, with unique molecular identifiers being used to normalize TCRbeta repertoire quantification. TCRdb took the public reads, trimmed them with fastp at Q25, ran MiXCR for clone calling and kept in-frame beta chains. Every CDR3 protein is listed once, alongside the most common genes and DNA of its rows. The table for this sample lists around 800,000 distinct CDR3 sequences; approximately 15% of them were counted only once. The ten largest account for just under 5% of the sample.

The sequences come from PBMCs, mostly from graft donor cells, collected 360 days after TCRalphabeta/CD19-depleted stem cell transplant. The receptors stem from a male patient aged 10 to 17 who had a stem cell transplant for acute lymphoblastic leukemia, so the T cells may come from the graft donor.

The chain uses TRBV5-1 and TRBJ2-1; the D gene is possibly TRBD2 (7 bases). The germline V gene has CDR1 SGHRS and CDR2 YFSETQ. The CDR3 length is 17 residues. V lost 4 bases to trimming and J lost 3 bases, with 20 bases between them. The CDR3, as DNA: TGCGCCAGCAGCCCGGGAAGGGGGAGCGGGAACTACAATGAGCAGTTCTTC. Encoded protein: CASSPGRGSGNYNEQFF.

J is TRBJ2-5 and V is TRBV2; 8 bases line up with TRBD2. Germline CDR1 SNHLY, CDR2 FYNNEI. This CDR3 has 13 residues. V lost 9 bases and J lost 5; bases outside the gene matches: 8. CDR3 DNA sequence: TGTGCCAGAGGGGCTAGCGGGCTTGAGACCCAGTACTTC. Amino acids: CARGASGLETQYF. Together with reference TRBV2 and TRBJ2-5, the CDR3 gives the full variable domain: EPEVTQTPSHQVTQMGQEVILRCVPISNHLYFYWYRQILGQKVEFLVSFYNNEISEKSEIFDDQFSVERPDGSNFTLKIRSTKLEDSAMYFCARGASGLETQYFGPGTRLLVL.

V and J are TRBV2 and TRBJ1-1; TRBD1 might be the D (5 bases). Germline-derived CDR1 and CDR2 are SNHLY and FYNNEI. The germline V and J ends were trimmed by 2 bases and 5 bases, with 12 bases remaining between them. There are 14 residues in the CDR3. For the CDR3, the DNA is TGTGCCAGCAGTGAAATGGGGCGTGGGACTGAAGCTTTCTTT. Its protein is CASSEMGRGTEAFF. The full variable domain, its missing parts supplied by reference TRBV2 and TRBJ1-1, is EPEVTQTPSHQVTQMGQEVILRCVPISNHLYFYWYRQILGQKVEFLVSFYNNEISEKSEIFDDQFSVERPDGSNFTLKIRSTKLEDSAMYFCASSEMGRGTEAFFGQGTRLTVV.

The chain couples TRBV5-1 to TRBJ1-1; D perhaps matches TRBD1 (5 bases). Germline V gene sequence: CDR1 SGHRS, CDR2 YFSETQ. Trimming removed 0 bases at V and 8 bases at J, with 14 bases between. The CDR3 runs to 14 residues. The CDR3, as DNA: TGCGCCAGCAGCTTGGCTGGGGGTGGGTACGAAGCTTTCTTT. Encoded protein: CASSLAGGGYEAFF.

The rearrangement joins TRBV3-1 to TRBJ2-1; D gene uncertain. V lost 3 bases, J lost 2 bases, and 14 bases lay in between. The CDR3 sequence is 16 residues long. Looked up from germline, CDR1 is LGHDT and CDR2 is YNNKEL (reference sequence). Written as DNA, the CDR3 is TGTGCCAGCAGCCACAGATTGAGCAGGACCTACAATGAGCAGTTCTTC. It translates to CASSHRLSRTYNEQFF.

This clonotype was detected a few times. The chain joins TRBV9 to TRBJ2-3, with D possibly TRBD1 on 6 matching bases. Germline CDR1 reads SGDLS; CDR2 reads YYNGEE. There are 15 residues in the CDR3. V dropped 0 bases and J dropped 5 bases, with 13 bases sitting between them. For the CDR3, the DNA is TGTGCCAGCAGCGTAGCTTTGGGGGCGCAAGATACGCAGTATTTT. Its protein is CASSVALGAQDTQYF. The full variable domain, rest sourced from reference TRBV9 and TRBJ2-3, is DSGVTQTPKHLITATGQRVTLRCSPRSGDLSVYWYQQSLDQGLQFLIQYYNGEERAKGNILERFSAQQFPDLHSELNLSSLELGDSALYFCASSVALGAQDTQYFGPGTRLTVL.

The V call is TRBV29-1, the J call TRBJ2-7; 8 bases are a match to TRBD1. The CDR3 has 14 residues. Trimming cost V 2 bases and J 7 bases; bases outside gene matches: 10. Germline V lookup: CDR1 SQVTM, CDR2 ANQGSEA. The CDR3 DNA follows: TGCAGCGTTGAAATACGGCAGGGGGCTGGAGAGCAGTACTTC. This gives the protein CSVEIRQGAGEQYF.

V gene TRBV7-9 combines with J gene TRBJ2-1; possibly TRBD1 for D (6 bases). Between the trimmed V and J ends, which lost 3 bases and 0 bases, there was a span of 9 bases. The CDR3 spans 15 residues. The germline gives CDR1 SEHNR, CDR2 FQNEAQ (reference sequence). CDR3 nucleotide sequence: TGTGCCAGCAGCTTGGGACAAACCTCCTACAATGAGCAGTTCTTC. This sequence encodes CASSLGQTSYNEQFF.

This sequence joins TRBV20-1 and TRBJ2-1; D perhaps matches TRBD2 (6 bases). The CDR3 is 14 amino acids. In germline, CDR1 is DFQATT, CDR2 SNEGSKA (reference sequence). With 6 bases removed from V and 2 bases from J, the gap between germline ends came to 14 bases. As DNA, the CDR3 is TGCAGTGCAGAGGGAGCGGGCGCCTACAATGAGCAGTTCTTC. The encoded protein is CSAEGAGAYNEQFF.

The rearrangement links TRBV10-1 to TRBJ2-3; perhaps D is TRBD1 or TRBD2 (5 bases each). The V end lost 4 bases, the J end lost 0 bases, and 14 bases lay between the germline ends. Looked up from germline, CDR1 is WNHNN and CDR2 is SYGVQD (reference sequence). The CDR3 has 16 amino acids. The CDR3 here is CASSVSGTWSTDTQYF. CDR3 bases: TGCGCCAGCAGTGTATCCGGGACGTGGAGCACAGATACGCAGTATTTT.

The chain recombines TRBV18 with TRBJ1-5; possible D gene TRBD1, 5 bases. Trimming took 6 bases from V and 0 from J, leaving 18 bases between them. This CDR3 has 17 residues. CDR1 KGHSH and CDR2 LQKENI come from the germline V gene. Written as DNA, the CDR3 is TGTGCCAGCTCGCGCCTCGGACACGGGCCTAGCAATCAGCCCCAGCATTTT. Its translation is CASSRLGHGPSNQPQHF.

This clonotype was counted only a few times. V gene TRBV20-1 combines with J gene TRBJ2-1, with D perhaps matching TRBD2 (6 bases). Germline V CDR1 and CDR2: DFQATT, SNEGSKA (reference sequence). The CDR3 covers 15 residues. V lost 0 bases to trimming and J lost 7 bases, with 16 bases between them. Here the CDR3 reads CSARDSRVAGNEQFF. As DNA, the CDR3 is TGCAGTGCTAGAGATAGCCGCGTGGCGGGGAATGAGCAGTTCTTC.

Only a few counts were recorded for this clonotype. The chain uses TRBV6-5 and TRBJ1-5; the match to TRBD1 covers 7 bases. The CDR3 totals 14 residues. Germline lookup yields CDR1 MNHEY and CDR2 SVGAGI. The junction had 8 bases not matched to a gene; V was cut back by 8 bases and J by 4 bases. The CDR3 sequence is CASQQGVGNQPQHF. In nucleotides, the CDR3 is TGTGCCAGCCAGCAGGGGGTAGGGAATCAGCCCCAGCATTTT.

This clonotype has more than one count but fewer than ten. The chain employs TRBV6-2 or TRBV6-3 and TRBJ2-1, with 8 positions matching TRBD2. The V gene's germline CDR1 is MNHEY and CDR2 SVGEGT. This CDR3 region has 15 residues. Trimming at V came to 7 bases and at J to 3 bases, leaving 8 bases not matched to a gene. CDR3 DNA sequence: TGTGCCAGCACCGAAGCGGGGGCGGGCTACAATGAGCAGTTCTTC. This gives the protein CASTEAGAGYNEQFF.

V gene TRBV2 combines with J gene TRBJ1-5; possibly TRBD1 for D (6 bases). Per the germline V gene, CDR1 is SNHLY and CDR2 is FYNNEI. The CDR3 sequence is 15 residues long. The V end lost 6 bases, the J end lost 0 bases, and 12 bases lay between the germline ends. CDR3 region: CASSYRETSNQPQHF. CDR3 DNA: TGTGCCAGCAGCTACAGGGAAACTAGCAATCAGCCCCAGCATTTT.

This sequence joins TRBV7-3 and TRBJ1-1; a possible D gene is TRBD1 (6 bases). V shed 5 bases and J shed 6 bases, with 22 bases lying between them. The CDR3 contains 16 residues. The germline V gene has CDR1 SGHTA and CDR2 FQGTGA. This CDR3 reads CASSRIQGILKAEAFF. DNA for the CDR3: TGTGCCAGCAGCCGAATACAGGGTATTTTAAAAGCTGAAGCTTTCTTT.

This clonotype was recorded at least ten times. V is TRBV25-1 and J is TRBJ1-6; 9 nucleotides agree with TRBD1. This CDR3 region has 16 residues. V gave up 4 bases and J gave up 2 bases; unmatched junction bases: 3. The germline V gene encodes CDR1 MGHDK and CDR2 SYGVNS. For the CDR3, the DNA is TGTGCCAGCAGTGCGGACAGGGGAACCTATAATTCACCCCTCCACTTT. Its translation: CASSADRGTYNSPLHF.

As DNA, the CDR3 is TGCAGCGTTTCTAGCGGGAACAACGAGCAGTACTTC. Its translation: CSVSSGNNEQYF. The J gene is TRBJ2-7, the V gene TRBV29-1, with 9 positions matching TRBD2. Germline assignment: CDR1 SQVTM and CDR2 ANQGSEA. The V and J ends lost 5 bases and 5 bases, in that order; junction bases with no gene match: 4. The CDR3 loop spans 12 amino acids.

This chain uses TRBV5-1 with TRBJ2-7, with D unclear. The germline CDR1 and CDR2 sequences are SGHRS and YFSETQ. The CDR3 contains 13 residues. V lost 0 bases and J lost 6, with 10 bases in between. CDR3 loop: CASSLDSVGEQYF. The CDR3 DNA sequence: TGCGCCAGCAGCTTGGATTCTGTGGGCGAGCAGTACTTC.

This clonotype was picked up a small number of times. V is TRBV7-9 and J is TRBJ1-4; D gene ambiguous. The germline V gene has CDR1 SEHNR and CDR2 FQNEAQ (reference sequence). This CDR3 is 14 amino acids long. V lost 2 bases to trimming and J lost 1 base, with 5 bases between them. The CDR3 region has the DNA TGTGCCAGCAGCTTATGGGGAACTAATGAAAAACTGTTTTTT. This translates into CASSLWGTNEKLFF.

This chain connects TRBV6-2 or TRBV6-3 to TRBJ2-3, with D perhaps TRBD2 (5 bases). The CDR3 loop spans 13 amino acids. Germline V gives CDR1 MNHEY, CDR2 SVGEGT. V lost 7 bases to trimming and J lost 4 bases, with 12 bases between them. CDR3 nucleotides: TGTGCCAGCACCCCCGGGGAATCAGATACGCAGTATTTT. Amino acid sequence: CASTPGESDTQYF.